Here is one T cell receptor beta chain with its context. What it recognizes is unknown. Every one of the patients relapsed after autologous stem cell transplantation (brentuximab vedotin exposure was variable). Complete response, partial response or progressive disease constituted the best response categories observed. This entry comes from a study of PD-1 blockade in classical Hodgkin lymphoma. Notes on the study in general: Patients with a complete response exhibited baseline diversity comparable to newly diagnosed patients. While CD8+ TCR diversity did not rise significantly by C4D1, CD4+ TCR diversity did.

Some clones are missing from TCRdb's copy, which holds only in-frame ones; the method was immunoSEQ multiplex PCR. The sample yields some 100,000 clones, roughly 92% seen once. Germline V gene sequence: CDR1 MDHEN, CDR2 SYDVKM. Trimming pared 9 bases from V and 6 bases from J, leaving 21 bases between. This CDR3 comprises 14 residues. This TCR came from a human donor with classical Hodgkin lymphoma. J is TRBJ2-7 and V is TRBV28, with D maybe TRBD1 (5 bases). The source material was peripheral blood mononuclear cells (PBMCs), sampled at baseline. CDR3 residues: CASTAPRDRSEQYF. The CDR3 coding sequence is TGTGCCAGTACAGCCCCCCGCGACAGATCCGAGCAGTACTTC.